This TCR beta chain derives from a study of T-cell reconstitution after alpha-beta-depleted transplantation in children. The sample holds a few counts of this clonotype. Antigen specificity is unknown. TCRbeta library construction was performed incorporating unique molecular identifiers. TCRdb itself ran the PCR reads through MiXCR, one entry per CDR3 protein. The sample yields around 270,000 distinct CDR3 sequences, 6% to 10% seen once. Notes on the study in general: Some patients' high day-60 TCRbeta diversity was attributed to recipient cells surviving conditioning. From newly produced T cells came most of the T-cell counts and diversity one year after transplant. Two months or so post-transplant, alpha-beta T cells reportedly derived from several hundred expanded graft clones.

The CDR3 contains 22 residues. J lost 4 bases, V lost 0 bases, and 18 bases had no gene match. Germline lookup yields CDR1 SGHRS and CDR2 YFSETQ. This specimen consisted of peripheral blood, obtained 360 days after TCRalphabeta/CD19-depleted stem cell transplant. The origin of this receptor is a female patient aged 2 to 10 who had a stem cell transplant for Fanconi anemia, so the T cells may come from the graft donor. This sequence joins TRBV5-1 and TRBJ2-1, with TRBD2 matching over 14 bases. The CDR3 spells CASSLGRRLAGGMLGQYNEQFF. The CDR3 nucleotides read TGCGCCAGCAGCTTGGGGCGTCGACTAGCGGGAGGGATGTTGGGTCAATACAATGAGCAGTTCTTC.